These T cell receptor beta chains were read from a single sample in a study of response to subunit inactivated influenza vaccine. TCRdb reprocessed the RT-PCR reads with MiXCR, giving one entry per CDR3 protein. Of more than 500,000 distinct CDR3 sequences in the sample, roughly 10% are singletons; the top ten hold 11%. These data were likewise used in another study, on T cells expressing NK-cell markers.

The input for sequencing was PBMCs from blood, taken on the day of vaccination. The receptor set was obtained from a man between 50 and 59 years old who received an inactivated influenza vaccine. The CDR3 runs from the conserved cysteine through the conserved F or W. A D gene is named only where the DNA matches it firmly. Rows give clone size only sometimes, using once, few, many, or a class for an expanded clone.

CAWSVGANGEAFF,TGTGCCTGGAGTGTCGGGGCTAACGGGGAAGCTTTCTTT,TRBV30,few,NA,TRBJ1-1
CASSSGRWYGYTF,TGCGCCAGCAGCTCGGGACGGTGGTATGGCTACACCTTC,TRBV5-1,many,NA,TRBJ1-2
CASSLLRRGGRADTQYF,TGTGCCAGCAGCTTGTTGCGGCGGGGGGGCCGCGCAGATACGCAGTATTTT,TRBV7-2,NA,TRBD2,TRBJ2-3
CSVDEGAGAEKLFF,TGCAGCGTGGACGAGGGGGCCGGAGCAGAAAAACTGTTTTTT,TRBV29-1,NA,TRBD1,TRBJ1-4
CASSEGNSRTGELFF,TGCGCCAGCAGTGAGGGTAATTCGAGGACCGGGGAGCTGTTTTTT,TRBV10-1,few,NA,TRBJ2-2
CASSFERGGRDTQYF,TGCGCCAGCAGCTTCGAGCGGGGGGGCCGGGATACGCAGTATTTT,TRBV5-1,few,TRBD2,TRBJ2-3
CASSRGTFYEQYF,TGTGCCAGCAGTCGGGGGACTTTCTACGAGCAGTACTTC,TRBV28,few,NA,TRBJ2-7
CASSLRSGSQETQYF,TGTGCCAGCAGTTTGAGATCGGGCAGCCAAGAGACCCAGTACTTC,TRBV12-3/TRBV12-4,few,NA,TRBJ2-5
CASSSTGGGSPLHF,TGTGCCAGCAGCTCGACAGGGGGGGGATCACCCCTCCACTTT,TRBV11-2,many,TRBD1,TRBJ1-6
CASSLGSGRNSYEQYF,TGCGCCAGCAGCTTGGGAAGCGGGAGGAATTCCTACGAGCAGTACTTC,TRBV5-1,few,TRBD2,TRBJ2-7
CASSLELSNGYTF,TGTGCCAGCAGCTTAGAGCTAAGTAATGGCTACACCTTC,TRBV7-9,few,NA,TRBJ1-2
CASRQGEIDGYTF,TGTGCCAGCAGGCAGGGGGAGATAGATGGCTACACCTTC,TRBV2,NA,TRBD1,TRBJ1-2
CASSKGHNTEAFF,TGTGCCAGCAGCAAGGGACACAACACTGAAGCTTTCTTT,TRBV12-3/TRBV12-4,few,NA,TRBJ1-1
CASESGQGAYEQYF,TGTGCCAGCGAGAGTGGACAGGGGGCCTACGAGCAGTACTTC,TRBV6-1,few,TRBD1,TRBJ2-7
CASRLTDMNTEAFF,TGTGCCAGCAGGCTGACGGACATGAACACTGAAGCTTTCTTT,TRBV7-9,NA,NA,TRBJ1-1
CASSLGDSPYNEQFF,TGCGCCAGCAGCTTAGGGGATAGTCCCTACAATGAGCAGTTCTTC,TRBV5-1,NA,NA,TRBJ2-1
CASSFAGTSGSPEQFF,TGTGCCAGCAGTTTCGCCGGGACTAGCGGGAGCCCTGAGCAGTTCTTC,TRBV12-3/TRBV12-4,many,TRBD2,TRBJ2-1
CASSLAPRASGAYNEQFF,TGTGCCAGCAGCTTAGCCCCGAGGGCTAGCGGGGCCTACAATGAGCAGTTCTTC,TRBV7-2,NA,TRBD2,TRBJ2-1
CASSGVTSTDTQYF,TGTGCCTCCAGTGGGGTGACGAGCACAGATACGCAGTATTTT,TRBV10-3,many,NA,TRBJ2-3
CASSFGTFNLGEQFF,TGTGCCAGCAGCTTCGGGACTTTTAACTTAGGGGAGCAGTTCTTC,TRBV7-2,NA,NA,TRBJ2-1
CSALTRMSQYF,TGCAGTGCACTTACGCGGATGTCCCAGTACTTC,TRBV20-1,few,NA,TRBJ2-5
CATSGGPSVEQYF,TGTGCCACCAGTGGAGGTCCTAGCGTCGAGCAGTACTTC,TRBV24-1,NA,NA,TRBJ2-7
CASSLLDTGNTIYF,TGTGCCAGCAGCCTTTTGGACACTGGAAACACCATATATTTT,TRBV16,few,NA,TRBJ1-3
CASSVELGNTDTQYF,TGTGCCAGCAGCGTAGAGCTGGGTAACACAGATACGCAGTATTTT,TRBV9,few,NA,TRBJ2-3
CATSRDRGWETQYF,TGTGCCACCAGCAGAGACCGGGGGTGGGAGACCCAGTACTTC,TRBV15,few,NA,TRBJ2-5
CSAPPGGDFLRDTQYF,TGCAGTGCTCCCCCTGGGGGGGACTTTCTAAGAGATACGCAGTATTTT,TRBV20-1,NA,TRBD2,TRBJ2-3
CASSNYLAGSGELFF,TGTGCCAGCAGCAACTACTTAGCGGGATCCGGGGAGCTGTTTTTT,TRBV7-2,NA,TRBD2,TRBJ2-2
CASSPGTDNEQYF,TGTGCCAGCAGTCCCGGGACAGACAACGAGCAGTACTTC,TRBV12-3/TRBV12-4,NA,TRBD1,TRBJ2-7
CASSFGTTYEQYF,TGTGCCAGCAGTTTTGGGACAACCTACGAGCAGTACTTC,TRBV12-3/TRBV12-4,NA,NA,TRBJ2-7
CASSLMGPRDTQYF,TGCGCCAGCAGCTTGATGGGGCCGCGAGATACGCAGTATTTT,TRBV5-1,many,NA,TRBJ2-3
CASSSSPQVRQETQYF,TGTGCCAGCAGTTCCTCGCCTCAAGTAAGACAAGAGACCCAGTACTTC,TRBV12-3/TRBV12-4,NA,NA,TRBJ2-5
CSARTGEGETQYF,TGCAGTGCAAGAACAGGGGAGGGGGAGACCCAGTACTTC,TRBV20-1,NA,NA,TRBJ2-5
CAGSSGTNKNEQFF,TGTGCCGGCAGTTCGGGGACAAATAAAAATGAGCAGTTCTTC,TRBV28,NA,NA,TRBJ2-1
CASSAGQGTHEQYF,TGCGCCAGCAGCGCGGGACAGGGGACCCACGAGCAGTACTTC,TRBV5-1,many,TRBD1,TRBJ2-7
CASSLASGSNYEQFF,TGTGCCAGCAGCCTCGCTAGCGGGAGTAACTATGAGCAGTTCTTC,TRBV12-3/TRBV12-4,NA,TRBD2,TRBJ2-1
CASSRLYREGADTQYF,TGTGCCAGCAGCCGTCTCTACCGGGAGGGGGCAGATACGCAGTATTTT,TRBV5-6,few,TRBD2,TRBJ2-3
CAIRKDHEQFF,TGTGCCATACGCAAGGACCATGAGCAGTTCTTC,TRBV10-3,NA,NA,TRBJ2-1
CASSHGLASYEQYF,TGTGCCAGCAGCCACGGACTGGCCTCCTACGAGCAGTACTTC,TRBV5-5,NA,NA,TRBJ2-7
CASSIAWQGEQFF,TGTGCCAGTAGTATAGCTTGGCAGGGTGAGCAGTTCTTC,TRBV19,NA,NA,TRBJ2-1
CASRPTTGLTYNEQFF,TGTGCCAGCAGGCCCACGACAGGGCTAACCTACAATGAGCAGTTCTTC,TRBV12-3/TRBV12-4,NA,TRBD1,TRBJ2-1
CASRSWTGNYGYTF,TGTGCCAGCAGATCATGGACGGGCAACTATGGCTACACCTTC,TRBV12-3/TRBV12-4,few,NA,TRBJ1-2
CASSRGLAGATEQFF,TGTGCCAGCAGTCGGGGACTAGCGGGAGCCACTGAGCAGTTCTTC,TRBV6-2/TRBV6-3,NA,TRBD2,TRBJ2-1
CASSYGGGITGELFF,TGTGCCAGCAGTTACGGGGGAGGGATCACCGGGGAGCTGTTTTTT,TRBV6-5,few,TRBD2,TRBJ2-2
CASSLVRATNTGELFF,TGTGCCAGCAGCTTAGTCAGGGCAACGAACACCGGGGAGCTGTTTTTT,TRBV7-2,few,NA,TRBJ2-2
CAISESGLADYNEQFF,TGTGCCATCAGTGAGTCGGGACTAGCGGACTACAATGAGCAGTTCTTC,TRBV10-3,many,TRBD2,TRBJ2-1
CASRDRGLYNEQFF,TGTGCCAGCAGGGACAGGGGGCTGTACAATGAGCAGTTCTTC,TRBV2,NA,TRBD1,TRBJ2-1
CASSLAGEGNIQYF,TGTGCCAGCAGCTTGGCGGGGGAGGGTAACATTCAGTACTTC,TRBV5-4,many,TRBD2,TRBJ2-4
CASSLAGGEAFF,TGTGCCAGCAGCTTAGCAGGGGGTGAAGCTTTCTTT,TRBV7-6,NA,NA,TRBJ1-1
CASSLNTPYEQYF,TGTGCCAGCAGTTTGAACACCCCCTACGAGCAGTACTTC,TRBV12-3/TRBV12-4,few,NA,TRBJ2-7
CSARSSGNAYNEQFF,TGCAGTGCTAGATCTAGCGGGAATGCCTACAATGAGCAGTTCTTC,TRBV20-1,many,TRBD2,TRBJ2-1
CASSQEGRGGLSYNEQFF,TGCGCCAGCAGCCAAGAAGGGCGCGGGGGCCTCTCCTACAATGAGCAGTTCTTC,TRBV4-1,NA,NA,TRBJ2-1